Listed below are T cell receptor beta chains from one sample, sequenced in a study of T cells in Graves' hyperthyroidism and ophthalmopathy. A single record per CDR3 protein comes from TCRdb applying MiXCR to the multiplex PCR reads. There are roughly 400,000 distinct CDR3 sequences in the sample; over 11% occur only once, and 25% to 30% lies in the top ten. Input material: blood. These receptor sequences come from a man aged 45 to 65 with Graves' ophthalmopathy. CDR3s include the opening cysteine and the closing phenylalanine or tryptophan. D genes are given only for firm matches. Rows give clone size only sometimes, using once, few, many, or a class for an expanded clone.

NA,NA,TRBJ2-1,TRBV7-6,TGTGCCAGCAGCTTTTGGGGCGGGACTGACACCTACAATGAGCAGTTCTTC,CASSFWGGTDTYNEQFF
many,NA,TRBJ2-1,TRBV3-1,TGTGCCAGCAGCCAAGATCACAGACCGGGTTACCCTCGGGATGAGCAGTTCTTC,CASSQDHRPGYPRDEQFF
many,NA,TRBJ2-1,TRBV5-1,TGCGCCAGCAGCTTGGTGCATGGGGCCTACAATGAGCAGTTCTTC,CASSLVHGAYNEQFF
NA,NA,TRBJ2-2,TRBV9,TGTGCCAGCAGCGTATCGGAAAGCTCGAACACCGGGGAGCTGTTTTTT,CASSVSESSNTGELFF
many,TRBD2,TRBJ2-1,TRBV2,TGTGCCAGCTCCCTAGCGGGAGTCCATGAGCAGTTCTTC,CASSLAGVHEQFF
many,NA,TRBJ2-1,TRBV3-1,TGTGCCAGCAGCCAGGATGCTAGTCCGTACAATGAGCAGTTCTTC,CASSQDASPYNEQFF
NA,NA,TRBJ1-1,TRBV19,TGTGCCAGTAGGCAGGGGAGGTACACTGAAGCTTTCTTT,CASRQGRYTEAFF
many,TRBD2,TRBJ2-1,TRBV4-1,TGCGCCAGCGCAGCCCATTCTAGCGGTTCCTACAATGAGCAGTTCTTC,CASAAHSSGSYNEQFF
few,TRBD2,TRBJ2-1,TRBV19,TGTGCCAGTAGTGTGAGACTAGCGGGAGTAGAGCAGTTCTTC,CASSVRLAGVEQFF
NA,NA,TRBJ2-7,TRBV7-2,TGTGCCAGCAGCGAAATCATCAGGGACTACGAGCAGTACTTC,CASSEIIRDYEQYF
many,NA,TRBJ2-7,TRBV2,TGTGCCAGCAGTCTCGCGGAGGGGGTTTACGAGCAGTACTTC,CASSLAEGVYEQYF
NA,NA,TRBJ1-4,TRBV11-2,TGTGCCAGCAGCTTAGTGGCCCTCGGGGGGAAACTGTTTTTT,CASSLVALGGKLFF
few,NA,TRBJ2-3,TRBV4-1,TGCGCCAGCAGCCGGCAGGCAGGGAGCACAGATACGCAGTATTTT,CASSRQAGSTDTQYF
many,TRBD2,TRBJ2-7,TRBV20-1,TGCAGTGCTCCACAGACTAGCGGGAGATGGGGGGGGGGCTACGAGCAGTACTTC,CSAPQTSGRWGGGYEQYF
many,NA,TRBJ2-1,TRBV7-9,TGTGCCAGCAGCCACGACGTTGGGGAGCAGTTCTTC,CASSHDVGEQFF
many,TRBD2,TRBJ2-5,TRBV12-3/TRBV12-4,TGTGCCAGCAGTGGACTAGCGGGAGAGACCCAGTACTTC,CASSGLAGETQYF
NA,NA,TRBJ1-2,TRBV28,TGTGCCAGCAGGCCGCGGGGGCTCGGCTATGGCTACACCTTC,CASRPRGLGYGYTF
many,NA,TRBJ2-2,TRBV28,TGTGCCAGCAGTGAGGGCCCAATGCCCGGGGAGCTGTTTTTT,CASSEGPMPGELFF
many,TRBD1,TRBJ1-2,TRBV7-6,TGTGCCAGCAGCTATCCGGGACAGAGCTATGGCTACACCTTC,CASSYPGQSYGYTF
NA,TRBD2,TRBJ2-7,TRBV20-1,TGCAGTGCTAGAAGGACTAGCGGGAGACCCCGAGACGAGCAGTACTTC,CSARRTSGRPRDEQYF
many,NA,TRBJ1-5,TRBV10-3,TGTGCCACCACCCCCGGGGCCGCTCAGCCCCAGCATTTT,CATTPGAAQPQHF
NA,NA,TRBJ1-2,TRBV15,TGTGCCACCAGCAGGGCCGGACAGAGCTTAACCGGCTACACCTTC,CATSRAGQSLTGYTF
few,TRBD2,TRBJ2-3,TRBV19,TGTGCCAGTAGTATGAGCGGGACGTCTACAGATACGCAGTATTTT,CASSMSGTSTDTQYF
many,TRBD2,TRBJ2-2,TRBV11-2,TGTGCCAGCAGTCTTCGGCTAGCGGGAGAGCTCACCGGGGAGCTGTTTTTT,CASSLRLAGELTGELFF
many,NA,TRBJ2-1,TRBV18,TGTGCCAGCTCACCACCATATCCTTCCTACAATGAGCAGTTCTTC,CASSPPYPSYNEQFF
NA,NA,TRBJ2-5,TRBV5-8,TGTGCCAGCAGCGCCCGGGACGAAGAGACCCAGTACTTC,CASSARDEETQYF
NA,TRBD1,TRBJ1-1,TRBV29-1,TGCAGTGGACAGGGGACCGAAGCTTTCTTT,CSGQGTEAFF
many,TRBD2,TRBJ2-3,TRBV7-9,TGTGCCAGCAGCTTGAGCGGGGCTACAGATACGCAGTATTTT,CASSLSGATDTQYF
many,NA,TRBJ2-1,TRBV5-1,TGCGCCAGCAGTTATGGGAGTGAGCAGTTCTTC,CASSYGSEQFF
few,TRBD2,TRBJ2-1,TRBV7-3,TGTGCCAGCAGCAACCGGACTAGCGGGAGGGGAAATGAGCAGTTCTTC,CASSNRTSGRGNEQFF
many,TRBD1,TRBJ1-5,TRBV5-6,TGTGCCAGCAGCTGGGGACAGGGTACTCAGCCCCAGCATTTT,CASSWGQGTQPQHF
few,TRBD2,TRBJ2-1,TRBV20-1,TGCAGTGCTAAGAGCGGGAGGGAATACAATGAGCAGTTCTTC,CSAKSGREYNEQFF
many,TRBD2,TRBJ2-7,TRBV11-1,TGTGCCAGCAGCTTAGGGCTAGCGGGACCATACGAGCAGTACTTC,CASSLGLAGPYEQYF
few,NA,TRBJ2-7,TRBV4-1,TGCGCCAGCAGCCAACCGCAGACAGCTCTCTACGAGCAGTACTTC,CASSQPQTALYEQYF
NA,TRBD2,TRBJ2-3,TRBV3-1,TGTGCCAGCAGCCCGCTCGGACTAGCGGGGCAGGGTACGCAGTATTTT,CASSPLGLAGQGTQYF
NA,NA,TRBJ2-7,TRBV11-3,TGTGCCAGCAGTTCCAACCCGGGACGCGGGGAGCAGTACTTC,CASSSNPGRGEQYF
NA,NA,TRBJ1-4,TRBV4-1,TGCGCCAGCAGCCAAAATCCCGCAACTAATGAAAAACTGTTTTTT,CASSQNPATNEKLFF
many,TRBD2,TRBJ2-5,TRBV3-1,TGTGCCAGCAGCAAGTTTGCAGGACGTTTGCGGGAGAGCCAGGAGACCCAGTACTTC,CASSKFAGRLRESQETQYF
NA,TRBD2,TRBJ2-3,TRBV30,TGTGCCTGGAGTGCCGGGACTAGCGGGACAGATACGCAGTATTTT,CAWSAGTSGTDTQYF
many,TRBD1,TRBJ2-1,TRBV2,TGTGCCAGCAGTATGGACAGGGGCGAAATAAATGAGCAGTTCTTC,CASSMDRGEINEQFF
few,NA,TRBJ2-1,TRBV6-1,TGTGCCAGCAGAGGAACCGGGACAAAGCAGTTCTTC,CASRGTGTKQFF
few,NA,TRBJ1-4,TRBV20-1,TGCAGTGCTAGAGATTTTGGGGGGAGTGAAAAACTGTTTTTT,CSARDFGGSEKLFF
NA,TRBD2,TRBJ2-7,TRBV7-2,TGTGCCAGCAGCTTCAACGGACTAGCGGCACCCTACGAGCAGTACTTC,CASSFNGLAAPYEQYF
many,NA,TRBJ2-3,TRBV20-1,TGCAGTGTAGGGGGTAATACAGATACGCAGTATTTT,CSVGGNTDTQYF
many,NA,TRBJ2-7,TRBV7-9,TGTGCCAGCAGCTTCGGTGACAGACACCTCAAGCAGTACTTC,CASSFGDRHLKQYF
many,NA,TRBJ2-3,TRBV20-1,TGCAGTGCCCTAAGAGGGGGGGGAGCGGATACGCAGTATTTT,CSALRGGGADTQYF
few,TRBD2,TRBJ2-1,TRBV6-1,TGTGCCAGCGGAACTAGCGGGAGGCGCCATGAGCAGTTCTTC,CASGTSGRRHEQFF
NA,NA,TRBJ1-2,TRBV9,TGTGCCAGCAGCCTTCCGGACAGTCTCTATGGCTACACCTTC,CASSLPDSLYGYTF
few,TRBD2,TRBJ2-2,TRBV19,TGTGCCACCTCTAGCGGAGCGAACACCGGGGAGCTGTTTTTT,CATSSGANTGELFF
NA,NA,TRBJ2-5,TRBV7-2,TGTGCCAGCAGCTTAGATTGGGGACAACAAGAGACCCAGTACTTC,CASSLDWGQQETQYF
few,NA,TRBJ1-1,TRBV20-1,TGCAGTGCTAGGGCTGGCGTGGGTTGGGACACTGAAGCTTTCTTT,CSARAGVGWDTEAFF
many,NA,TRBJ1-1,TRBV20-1,TGCAGTGCTCACCGGGTTCCAAACACTGAAGCTTTCTTT,CSAHRVPNTEAFF
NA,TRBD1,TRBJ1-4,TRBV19,TGTGCCAGTAGTTCCCAGCGGACAGGGATGTTTTTT,CASSSQRTGMFF